This T cell receptor beta chain comes out of a study of shared clonotypes between healthy human individuals. Data came from immunoSEQ multiplex PCR; TCRdb stores just in-frame clones and leaves some out. The sample includes about 1.5 million clones, nearly 99% seen only once; the top ten take roughly 0.42%. V trimming: 5 bases; J trimming: 2 bases; junction bases outside the gene matches: 9. The CDR3 totals 15 residues. In germline, CDR1 is SEHNR, CDR2 FQNEAQ (reference sequence). This TCR derives from a man between 25 and 39 years old in good health. The genes are TRBV7-9 and TRBJ2-7; 7 bases match TRBD1. The sequencing input was naive CD4+ T cells sorted from blood. Subset in this sample: CD45RA+ positively selected. The CDR3: CASSPFEGAPYEQYF. CDR3 in DNA: TGTGCCAGCAGCCCCTTTGAGGGGGCCCCCTACGAGCAGTACTTC.